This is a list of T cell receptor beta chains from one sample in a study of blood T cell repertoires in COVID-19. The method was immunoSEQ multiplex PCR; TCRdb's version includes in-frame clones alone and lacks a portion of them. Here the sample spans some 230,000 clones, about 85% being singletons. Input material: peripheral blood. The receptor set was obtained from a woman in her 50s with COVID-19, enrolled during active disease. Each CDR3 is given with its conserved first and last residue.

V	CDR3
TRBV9	CASSVVIAGNTIYF
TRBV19	CASSVTTGGNGYTF
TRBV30	CAWSSGIEKLFF
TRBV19	CASSAIQNSPLHF
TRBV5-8	CASSLVSTTMKELFF
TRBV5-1	CASSPGLARTDTQYF
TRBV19	CASSRDSRENTEAFF
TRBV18	CASSPGGPQETQYF
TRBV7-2	CASSSGTGILDTGELFF
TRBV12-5	CASGLVLGRRGQETQYF
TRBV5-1	CASSLARVGYTF
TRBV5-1	CASSLAGGATGELFF
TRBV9	CASSVLPGGPNTEAFF
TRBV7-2	CASSLGVGGQRNEQFF
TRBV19	CASSSTGGWGNQPQHF
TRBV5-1	CASSFTGDDQPQHF
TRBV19	CASSMGRVPGELFF
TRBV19	CASSISGNQPQHF
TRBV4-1	CASSQDPGRLSWAFF
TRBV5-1	CASSLDFSGNTIYF
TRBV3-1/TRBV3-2	CASSQDWAGELFF
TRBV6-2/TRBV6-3	CASSTGRLNEQYF
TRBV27	CASSLSSASRSLYEQYF
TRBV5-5	CASSFWEGNTGELFF
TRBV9	CASSVAGGAGHGYTF
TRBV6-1	CASSAFGTGVGNEQFF
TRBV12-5	CASDHASSGNTIYF
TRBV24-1	CATSDPYRDEQFF
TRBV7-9	CASSRGQGIQPQHF
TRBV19	CASSPHPSRDRGNGYTF
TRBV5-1	CASSPGPLAGGISYEQYF
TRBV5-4	CASSLVVDPGELFF
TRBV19	CASSIGVTEAFF
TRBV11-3	CASSLGVAGARYNEQFF
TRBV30	CAWSVRGGGRLDTQYF
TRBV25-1	CASSGGYAGDGESYEQYF
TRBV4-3	CASSQGGGQGGVYYGYTF
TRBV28	CATLGGYGYTF
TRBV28	CASSVPGTSGHEQYF
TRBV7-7	CASSLVGGAQETQYF
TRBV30	CAYTTGTTNEKLFF
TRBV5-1	CASSLWTGGYGYTF
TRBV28	CASSLQGGYGYTF
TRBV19	CASSIEGQGYGYTF
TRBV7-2	CASSPYRGGAGELFF
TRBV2	CASSTGLNTEAFF
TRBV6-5	CASSPDFSGNTIYF
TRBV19	CASNHRGGVRASNQPQHF